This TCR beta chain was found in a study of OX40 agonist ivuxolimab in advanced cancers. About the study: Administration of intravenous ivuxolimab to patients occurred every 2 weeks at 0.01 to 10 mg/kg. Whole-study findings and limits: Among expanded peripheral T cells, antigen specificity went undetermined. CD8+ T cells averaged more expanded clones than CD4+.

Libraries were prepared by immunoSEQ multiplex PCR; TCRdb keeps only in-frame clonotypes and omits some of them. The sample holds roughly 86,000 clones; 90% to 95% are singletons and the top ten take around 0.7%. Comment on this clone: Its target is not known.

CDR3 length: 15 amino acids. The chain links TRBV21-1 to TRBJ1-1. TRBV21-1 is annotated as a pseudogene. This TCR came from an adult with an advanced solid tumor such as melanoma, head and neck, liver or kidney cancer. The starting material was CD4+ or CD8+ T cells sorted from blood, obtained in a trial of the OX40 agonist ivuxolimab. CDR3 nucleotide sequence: TGTGCCAGCAGCAAAGTTGCAGACCTGAACACTGAAGCTTTCTTT. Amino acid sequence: CASSKVADLNTEAFF.